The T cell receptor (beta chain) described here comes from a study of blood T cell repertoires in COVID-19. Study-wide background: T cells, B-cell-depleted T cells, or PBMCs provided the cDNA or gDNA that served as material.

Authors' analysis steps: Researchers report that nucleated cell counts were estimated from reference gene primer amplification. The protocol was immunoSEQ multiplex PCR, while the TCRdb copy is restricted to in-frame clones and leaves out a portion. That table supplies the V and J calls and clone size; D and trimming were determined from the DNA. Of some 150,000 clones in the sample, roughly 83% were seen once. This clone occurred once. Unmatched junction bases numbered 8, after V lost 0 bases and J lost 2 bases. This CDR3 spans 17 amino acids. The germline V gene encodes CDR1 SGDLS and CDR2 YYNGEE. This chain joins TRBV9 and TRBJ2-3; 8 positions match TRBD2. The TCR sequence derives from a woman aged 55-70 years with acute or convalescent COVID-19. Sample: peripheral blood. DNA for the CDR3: TGTGCCAGCAGCGTAGGCAATAGCGGGACTTACACAGATACGCAGTATTTT. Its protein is CASSVGNSGTYTDTQYF.